The clone carrying this T cell receptor (beta chain) has only a few counts. Its antigen remains unidentified. The sample comes from a study of T cell repertoires in aging, cancer and after chemotherapy. Study overall: Repeat sampling of healthy donors over several months to years showed clear clonal overlap.

A mixed TRB-A/B primer pool amplified rearranged TRB by multiplex touch-down PCR. From the multiplex PCR reads, TCRdb called clonotypes with MiXCR, one entry per CDR3 protein. The data show 8,400 or so distinct CDR3 sequences, around half seen once. Study-wide findings and caveats: In each cancer cohort, median generation probability increased across chemotherapy, suggesting thymic output rebounded. Untreated cancer patients had significantly lower blood TCR diversity than age-matched healthy donors.

Amplification of TCR beta used genomic DNA extracted from peripheral blood. The V and J ends lost 2 bases and 2 bases respectively, with 10 bases between them. CDR3 size: 14 residues. The germline V gene has CDR1 GTSNPN and CDR2 SVGIG (reference sequence). Specimen: blood. The V call is TRBV30, the J call TRBJ1-5; D may be TRBD1 (6 bases). The origin of this receptor is a human donor in good health. The CDR3 region has the DNA TGTGCCTGGAGTCCAGGGGTCGGCAATCAGCCCCAGCATTTT. This encodes CAWSPGVGNQPQHF.